Listed below are T cell receptor beta chains from one sample, sequenced in a study of T-cell memory formation after mild COVID-19. Using its own MiXCR run on the 5' RACE reads, TCRdb lists one record per CDR3 protein. The table has around 510,000 distinct CDR3 sequences, roughly 20% seen once. The sequenced sample was PBMCs or a T cell subset sorted from them (not recorded which). These TCRs come from an adult woman who had mild COVID-19 (a few samples of this study predate the infection). Cell type and time point are not known. Each CDR3 is given with its conserved first and last residue. D genes are given only for firm matches. Some rows mark clone size as missing; the rest say once, few, many or name a class of expanded clone.

d_gene: TRBD1; abundance: few; j_gene: TRBJ1-2; v_gene: TRBV12-3/TRBV12-4; CDR3aa: CASSLETGRLGGYTF; CDR3nt: TGTGCCAGCAGTTTAGAGACAGGGCGCCTGGGTGGCTACACCTTC
d_gene: TRBD2; abundance: NA; j_gene: TRBJ2-1; v_gene: TRBV24-1; CDR3aa: CATSAPPGREVHDEQFF; CDR3nt: TGTGCCACCAGTGCCCCTCCGGGGCGGGAGGTCCACGATGAGCAGTTCTTC
d_gene: TRBD2; abundance: NA; j_gene: TRBJ2-3; v_gene: TRBV5-4; CDR3aa: CASSRTSDSTDTQYF; CDR3nt: TGTGCCAGCAGTCGGACTAGCGACAGCACAGATACGCAGTATTTT
d_gene: NA; abundance: NA; j_gene: TRBJ2-7; v_gene: TRBV9; CDR3aa: CASSVGGRYGEQYF; CDR3nt: TGTGCCAGCAGCGTAGGGGGACGGTATGGAGAGCAGTACTTC
d_gene: NA; abundance: many; j_gene: TRBJ1-4; v_gene: TRBV7-8; CDR3aa: CASSPHLIGNEKLFF; CDR3nt: TGTGCCAGCAGCCCCCACCTCATCGGGAATGAAAAACTGTTTTTT
d_gene: NA; abundance: NA; j_gene: TRBJ1-2; v_gene: TRBV27; CDR3aa: CASSPTGRLNYGYTF; CDR3nt: TGTGCCAGCAGTCCGACGGGACGGCTCAACTATGGCTACACCTTC
d_gene: NA; abundance: many; j_gene: TRBJ2-5; v_gene: TRBV5-1; CDR3aa: CASSLSGGVQETQYF; CDR3nt: TGCGCCAGCAGCTTGTCGGGGGGCGTCCAAGAGACCCAGTACTTC
d_gene: TRBD2; abundance: many; j_gene: TRBJ2-5; v_gene: TRBV9; CDR3aa: CASSVAGGLQETQYF; CDR3nt: TGTGCCAGCAGCGTAGCGGGAGGACTGCAAGAGACCCAGTACTTC
d_gene: NA; abundance: many; j_gene: TRBJ2-1; v_gene: TRBV7-9; CDR3aa: CASSLSVGEQFF; CDR3nt: TGTGCCAGCAGCTTATCAGTAGGTGAGCAGTTCTTC
d_gene: NA; abundance: NA; j_gene: TRBJ2-2; v_gene: TRBV20-1; CDR3aa: CSAGFRGTNTGELFF; CDR3nt: TGCAGTGCTGGTTTTCGGGGAACAAACACCGGGGAGCTGTTTTTT
d_gene: NA; abundance: few; j_gene: TRBJ2-1; v_gene: TRBV7-2; CDR3aa: CASSLVSTVQQFF; CDR3nt: TGTGCCAGCAGCTTAGTCAGCACCGTACAGCAGTTCTTC
d_gene: NA; abundance: once; j_gene: TRBJ2-1; v_gene: TRBV7-3; CDR3aa: CASSVMTSGWNEQFF; CDR3nt: TGTGCCAGCAGCGTAATGACGTCAGGGTGGAATGAGCAGTTCTTC
d_gene: NA; abundance: NA; j_gene: TRBJ2-3; v_gene: TRBV15; CDR3aa: CATRTGADTDTQYF; CDR3nt: TGTGCCACCAGAACCGGGGCAGACACAGATACGCAGTATTTT
d_gene: NA; abundance: few; j_gene: TRBJ1-2; v_gene: TRBV12-3/TRBV12-4; CDR3aa: CASSLGRGNYGYTF; CDR3nt: TGTGCCAGCAGTTTAGGTCGGGGGAACTATGGCTACACCTTC
d_gene: NA; abundance: NA; j_gene: TRBJ2-3; v_gene: TRBV9; CDR3aa: CASSEGLVGAGVEDTQYF; CDR3nt: TGTGCCAGCAGCGAGGGGTTGGTGGGGGCTGGTGTTGAAGATACGCAGTATTTT
d_gene: NA; abundance: few; j_gene: TRBJ1-4; v_gene: TRBV2; CDR3aa: CASRAGQQPYEKLFF; CDR3nt: TGTGCCAGCAGAGCCGGACAGCAGCCGTATGAAAAACTGTTTTTT
d_gene: TRBD1; abundance: few; j_gene: TRBJ1-6; v_gene: TRBV12-3/TRBV12-4; CDR3aa: CASSWDRGYNSPLHF; CDR3nt: TGTGCCAGCAGTTGGGACAGGGGCTATAATTCACCCCTCCACTTT
d_gene: NA; abundance: few; j_gene: TRBJ2-7; v_gene: TRBV2; CDR3aa: CASSTTREQYF; CDR3nt: TGTGCCAGCAGTACGACGAGGGAGCAGTACTTC
d_gene: NA; abundance: NA; j_gene: TRBJ1-3; v_gene: TRBV12-3/TRBV12-4; CDR3aa: CASSFGSWDGLATIYF; CDR3nt: TGTGCCAGCAGTTTCGGTAGTTGGGACGGGTTGGCCACCATATATTTT
d_gene: NA; abundance: NA; j_gene: TRBJ1-6; v_gene: TRBV20-1; CDR3aa: CSAREGENNSPLHF; CDR3nt: TGCAGTGCTAGAGAGGGGGAGAATAATTCACCCCTCCACTTT
d_gene: NA; abundance: once; j_gene: TRBJ2-5; v_gene: TRBV6-6; CDR3aa: CASMPRGAETQYF; CDR3nt: TGTGCCAGCATGCCCCGCGGGGCAGAGACCCAGTACTTC
d_gene: NA; abundance: NA; j_gene: TRBJ1-1; v_gene: TRBV10-3; CDR3aa: CAISASRVMNTEAFF; CDR3nt: TGTGCCATCAGTGCGTCCAGGGTAATGAACACTGAAGCTTTCTTT
d_gene: TRBD2; abundance: few; j_gene: TRBJ2-6; v_gene: TRBV14; CDR3aa: CASSPQLAGGRGANVLTF; CDR3nt: TGTGCCAGCAGCCCTCAACTAGCGGGGGGGCGTGGGGCCAACGTCCTGACTTTC
d_gene: NA; abundance: few; j_gene: TRBJ2-1; v_gene: TRBV5-4; CDR3aa: CASSWGSVNKQFF; CDR3nt: TGTGCCAGCAGCTGGGGGTCCGTGAATAAGCAGTTCTTC
d_gene: NA; abundance: NA; j_gene: TRBJ2-7; v_gene: TRBV7-9; CDR3aa: CASSLVAGTHEQYF; CDR3nt: TGTGCCAGCAGCTTAGTGGCAGGGACCCACGAGCAGTACTTC
d_gene: NA; abundance: few; j_gene: TRBJ1-6; v_gene: TRBV5-5; CDR3aa: CASSFLIGGTSPLHF; CDR3nt: TGTGCCAGCAGCTTTTTGATCGGGGGGACTTCACCCCTCCACTTT
d_gene: TRBD2; abundance: NA; j_gene: TRBJ2-1; v_gene: TRBV11-3; CDR3aa: CASSRAGGGSYNEQFF; CDR3nt: TGTGCCAGCAGCCGTGCGGGAGGAGGTTCGTACAATGAGCAGTTCTTC
d_gene: TRBD1; abundance: NA; j_gene: TRBJ2-7; v_gene: TRBV20-1; CDR3aa: CSARGQGIMVYEQYF; CDR3nt: TGCAGTGCTAGAGGACAGGGAATCATGGTCTACGAGCAGTACTTC
d_gene: TRBD2; abundance: few; j_gene: TRBJ2-3; v_gene: TRBV4-2; CDR3aa: CASSQVPGGGGTDTQYF; CDR3nt: TGTGCCAGCAGCCAAGTTCCTGGCGGGGGGGGCACAGATACGCAGTATTTT
d_gene: TRBD2; abundance: NA; j_gene: TRBJ2-2; v_gene: TRBV20-1; CDR3aa: CAHRTSGNPGELFF; CDR3nt: TGCGCCCATAGGACTAGCGGGAATCCCGGGGAGCTGTTTTTT
d_gene: TRBD2; abundance: few; j_gene: TRBJ2-1; v_gene: TRBV5-1; CDR3aa: CASSSRGVNNEQFF; CDR3nt: TGCGCCAGCAGCTCGCGGGGGGTAAACAATGAGCAGTTCTTC
d_gene: TRBD1; abundance: few; j_gene: TRBJ2-2; v_gene: TRBV24-1; CDR3aa: CATSDRQGNTGELFF; CDR3nt: TGTGCCACCAGTGATCGACAGGGGAACACCGGGGAGCTGTTTTTT
d_gene: TRBD1; abundance: few; j_gene: TRBJ2-1; v_gene: TRBV7-8; CDR3aa: CASSFVGAGGSEQFF; CDR3nt: TGTGCCAGCAGCTTCGTTGGGGCAGGGGGCTCTGAGCAGTTCTTC
d_gene: TRBD1; abundance: few; j_gene: TRBJ2-3; v_gene: TRBV5-1; CDR3aa: CASSPGTGSDTQYF; CDR3nt: TGCGCCAGCAGCCCGGGGACAGGGTCAGATACGCAGTATTTT
d_gene: NA; abundance: once; j_gene: TRBJ2-2; v_gene: TRBV12-3/TRBV12-4; CDR3aa: CASSTFRGPGELFF; CDR3nt: TGTGCCAGCAGCACCTTCAGGGGACCCGGGGAGCTGTTTTTT
d_gene: TRBD1; abundance: few; j_gene: TRBJ1-2; v_gene: TRBV5-1; CDR3aa: CASSQGTGVINYGYTF; CDR3nt: TGCGCCAGCAGCCAAGGGACAGGGGTGATAAACTATGGCTACACCTTC
d_gene: TRBD2; abundance: NA; j_gene: TRBJ2-1; v_gene: TRBV6-5; CDR3aa: CASSPGGLAGRNEQFF; CDR3nt: TGTGCCAGCAGCCCCGGTGGGTTAGCGGGAAGGAATGAGCAGTTCTTC
d_gene: NA; abundance: few; j_gene: TRBJ2-2; v_gene: TRBV9; CDR3aa: CASSPNSGTLTGELFF; CDR3nt: TGTGCCAGCAGCCCTAATTCCGGGACTCTCACCGGGGAGCTGTTTTTT
d_gene: NA; abundance: few; j_gene: TRBJ2-7; v_gene: TRBV4-1; CDR3aa: CASSQNSGTEQYF; CDR3nt: TGCGCCAGCAGCCAAAATTCAGGGACCGAGCAGTACTTC
d_gene: NA; abundance: NA; j_gene: TRBJ2-7; v_gene: TRBV20-1; CDR3aa: CSARGPGVEQYF; CDR3nt: TGCAGTGCTAGGGGACCGGGCGTCGAGCAGTACTTC
d_gene: TRBD1; abundance: few; j_gene: TRBJ1-4; v_gene: TRBV7-9; CDR3aa: CASPQTGGAGKLFF; CDR3nt: TGTGCCAGCCCTCAAACAGGGGGCGCGGGAAAACTGTTTTTT
d_gene: NA; abundance: NA; j_gene: TRBJ2-5; v_gene: TRBV6-5; CDR3aa: CASSYGGVETQYF; CDR3nt: TGTGCCAGCAGTTACGGTGGGGTGGAGACCCAGTACTTC
d_gene: TRBD1; abundance: few; j_gene: TRBJ2-7; v_gene: TRBV7-2; CDR3aa: CASSSSIGQGRYEQYF; CDR3nt: TGTGCCAGCAGTTCCTCGATCGGACAGGGCCGCTACGAGCAGTACTTC
d_gene: TRBD2; abundance: few; j_gene: TRBJ2-1; v_gene: TRBV27; CDR3aa: CASSSGRTSGRVNEQFF; CDR3nt: TGTGCCAGCAGTTCGGGGAGGACTAGCGGGAGGGTCAATGAGCAGTTCTTC
d_gene: TRBD2; abundance: NA; j_gene: TRBJ2-3; v_gene: TRBV9; CDR3aa: CASSAQSGTPQYF; CDR3nt: TGTGCCAGCAGCGCTCAAAGCGGGACTCCGCAGTATTTT
d_gene: TRBD1; abundance: NA; j_gene: TRBJ2-7; v_gene: TRBV2; CDR3aa: CASTEIGQGVTYEQYF; CDR3nt: TGTGCCAGCACAGAAATCGGACAGGGGGTTACCTACGAGCAGTACTTC
d_gene: TRBD2; abundance: NA; j_gene: TRBJ2-2; v_gene: TRBV27; CDR3aa: CASSSRSGIQGTGELFF; CDR3nt: TGTGCCAGCAGTTCCCGAAGCGGGATTCAGGGAACCGGGGAGCTGTTTTTT
d_gene: NA; abundance: few; j_gene: TRBJ1-5; v_gene: TRBV7-8; CDR3aa: CASSSDPINQPQHF; CDR3nt: TGTGCCAGCAGCTCGGACCCTATCAATCAGCCCCAGCATTTT
d_gene: TRBD2; abundance: NA; j_gene: TRBJ2-1; v_gene: TRBV3-1; CDR3aa: CASSQARISPGLAVNEQFF; CDR3nt: TGTGCCAGCAGCCAAGCTAGGATTTCCCCGGGACTAGCGGTGAATGAGCAGTTCTTC